This T cell receptor beta chain was identified in a study of tumor-infiltrating lymphocytes in primary liver carcinoma. Study-level background: Aged between 30 and 69 years, the patients were men and women. Among the tumors, stages were T1-T3 N0M0 and sizes about 4 to 10 cm.

Points from the study as a whole: Whereas tumor region pairs overlapped more, tumor-adjacent and tumor-blood pairs overlapped less.

The authors made TCR beta cDNA from 500 ng total RNA with a constant-region primer. Slightly modified ARM-PCR served as the procedure for the TCR beta libraries. These libraries came from three rounds of nested multiplex PCR. TRBV1-TRBV30 forward primers paired with a C-beta reverse primer were used in the first two PCR rounds, which ran roughly 10 cycles each. TCRdb re-called the multiplex PCR reads with MiXCR, one entry per CDR3 protein. The sample lists 180,000 or so distinct CDR3 sequences; about 55% were seen once. As to this clonotype: Its antigen remains unknown.

Germline V gene data show CDR1 as MNHNS and CDR2 as SASEGT. The CDR3 runs to 13 residues. V lost 10 bases and J lost 1, with 13 bases in between. Extraction also yielded germline DNA, while blood RNA was obtained from unsorted whole blood. About 4 milliliters of peripheral blood were gathered ahead of the operation. This sequence was found in a man aged 35 to 55 with primary liver carcinoma and hepatitis B virus infection. The J gene is TRBJ2-5, the V gene TRBV6-1; D ambiguous. The sequencing sample was made of peripheral blood. The CDR3: CATTATIQETQYF. In DNA form, the CDR3 reads TGTGCCACTACAGCGACCATCCAAGAGACCCAGTACTTC.